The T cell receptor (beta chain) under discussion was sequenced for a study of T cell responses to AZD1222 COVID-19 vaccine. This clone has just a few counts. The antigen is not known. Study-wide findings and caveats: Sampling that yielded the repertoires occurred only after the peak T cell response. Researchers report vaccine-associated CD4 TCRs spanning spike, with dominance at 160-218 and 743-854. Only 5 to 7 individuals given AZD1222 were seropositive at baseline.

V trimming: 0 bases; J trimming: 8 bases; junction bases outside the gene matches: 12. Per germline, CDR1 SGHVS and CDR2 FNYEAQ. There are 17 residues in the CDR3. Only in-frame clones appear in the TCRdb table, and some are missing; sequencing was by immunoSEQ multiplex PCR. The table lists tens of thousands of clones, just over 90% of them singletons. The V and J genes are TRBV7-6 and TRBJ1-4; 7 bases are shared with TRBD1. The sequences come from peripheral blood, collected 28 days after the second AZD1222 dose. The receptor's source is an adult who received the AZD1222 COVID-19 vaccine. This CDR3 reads CASSLADFRGRGEKLFF. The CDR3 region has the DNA TGTGCCAGCAGCTTAGCGGACTTCAGGGGGAGGGGGGAAAAACTGTTTTTT.